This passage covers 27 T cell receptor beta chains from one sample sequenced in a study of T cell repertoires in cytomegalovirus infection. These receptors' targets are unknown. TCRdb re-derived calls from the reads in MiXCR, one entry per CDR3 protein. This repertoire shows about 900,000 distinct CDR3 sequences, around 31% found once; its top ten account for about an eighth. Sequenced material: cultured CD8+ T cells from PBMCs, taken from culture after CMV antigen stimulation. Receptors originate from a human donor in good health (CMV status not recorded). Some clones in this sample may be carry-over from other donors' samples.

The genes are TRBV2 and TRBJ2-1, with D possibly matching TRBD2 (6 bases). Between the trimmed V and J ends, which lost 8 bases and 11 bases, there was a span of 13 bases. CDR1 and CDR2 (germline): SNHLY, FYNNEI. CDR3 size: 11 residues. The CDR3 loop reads CASPSGVQQFF. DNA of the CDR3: TGTGCCAGCCCCTCGGGAGTCCAGCAGTTCTTC.

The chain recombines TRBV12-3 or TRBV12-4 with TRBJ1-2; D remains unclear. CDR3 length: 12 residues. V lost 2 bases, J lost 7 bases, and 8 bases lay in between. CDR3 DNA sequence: TGTGCCAGCAGTTTAAACGCAGGTGGCTACACCTTC. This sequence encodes CASSLNAGGYTF.

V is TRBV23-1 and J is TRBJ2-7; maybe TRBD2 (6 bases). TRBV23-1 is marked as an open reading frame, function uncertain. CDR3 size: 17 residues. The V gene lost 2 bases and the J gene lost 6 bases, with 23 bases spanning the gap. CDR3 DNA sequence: TGCGCCAGCAGTCAACTGACCCCGGGACTTCAATCGGGCGAGCAGTACGTC. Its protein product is CASSQLTPGLQSGEQYV.

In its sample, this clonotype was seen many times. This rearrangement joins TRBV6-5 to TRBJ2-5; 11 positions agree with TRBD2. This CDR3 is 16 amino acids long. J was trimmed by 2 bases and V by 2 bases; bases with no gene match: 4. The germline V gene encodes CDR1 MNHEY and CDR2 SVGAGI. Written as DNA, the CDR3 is TGTGCCAGCAGTTACGGGCTAGCGGGGGGACAAGAGACCCAGTACTTC. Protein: CASSYGLAGGQETQYF.

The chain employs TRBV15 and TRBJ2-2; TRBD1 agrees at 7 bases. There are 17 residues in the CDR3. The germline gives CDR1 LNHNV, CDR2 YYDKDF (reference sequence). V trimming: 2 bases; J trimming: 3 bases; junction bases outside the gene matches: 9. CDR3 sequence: CATSRPGTDADTGELFF. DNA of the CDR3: TGTGCCACCAGCAGACCCGGGACAGACGCCGACACCGGGGAGCTGTTTTTT.

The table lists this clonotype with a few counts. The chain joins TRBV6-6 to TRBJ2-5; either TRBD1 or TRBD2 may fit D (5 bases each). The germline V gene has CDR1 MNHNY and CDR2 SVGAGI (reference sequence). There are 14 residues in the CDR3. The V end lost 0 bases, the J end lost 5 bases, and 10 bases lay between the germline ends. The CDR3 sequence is CASSYSGEYETQYF. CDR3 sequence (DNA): TGTGCCAGCAGTTACTCGGGGGAGTATGAGACCCAGTACTTC.

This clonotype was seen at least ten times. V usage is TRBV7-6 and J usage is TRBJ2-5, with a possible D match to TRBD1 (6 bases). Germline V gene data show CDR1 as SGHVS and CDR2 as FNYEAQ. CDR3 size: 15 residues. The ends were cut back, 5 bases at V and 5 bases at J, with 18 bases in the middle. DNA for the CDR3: TGTGCCAGCAGCCCCACAGGGAGTCGGGGCGAGACCCAGTACTTC. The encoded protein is CASSPTGSRGETQYF. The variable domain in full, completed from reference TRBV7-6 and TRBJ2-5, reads GAGVSQSPRYKVTKRGQDVALRCDPISGHVSLYWYRQALGQGPEFLTYFNYEAQQDKSGLPNDRFSAERPEGSISTLTIQRTEQRDSAMYRCASSPTGSRGETQYFGPGTRLLVL.

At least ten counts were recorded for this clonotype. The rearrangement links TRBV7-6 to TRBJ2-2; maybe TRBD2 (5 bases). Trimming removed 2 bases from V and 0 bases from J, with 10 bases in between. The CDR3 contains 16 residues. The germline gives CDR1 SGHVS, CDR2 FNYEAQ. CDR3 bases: TGTGCCAGCAGCTTATCTCCGGGGACGAACACCGGGGAGCTGTTTTTT. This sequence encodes CASSLSPGTNTGELFF.

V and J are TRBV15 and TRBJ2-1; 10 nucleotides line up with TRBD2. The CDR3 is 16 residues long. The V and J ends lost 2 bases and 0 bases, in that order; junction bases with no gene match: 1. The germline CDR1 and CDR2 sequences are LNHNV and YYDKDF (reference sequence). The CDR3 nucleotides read TGTGCCACCAGCAGACCTAGCGGGGGCTCCTACAATGAGCAGTTCTTC. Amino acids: CATSRPSGGSYNEQFF.

CDR3 nucleotide sequence: TGTGCCAGCAGTTCCTCCCCACAGGGGCGTACTGAAGCTTTCTTT. Protein product: CASSSSPQGRTEAFF. This chain uses TRBV6-2 or TRBV6-3 with TRBJ1-1, with 7 bases matching TRBD1. The CDR3 covers 15 residues. The trim removed 4 bases at V and 5 bases at J, leaving 10 bases unmatched. Germline loops: CDR1 MNHEY, CDR2 SVGEGT.

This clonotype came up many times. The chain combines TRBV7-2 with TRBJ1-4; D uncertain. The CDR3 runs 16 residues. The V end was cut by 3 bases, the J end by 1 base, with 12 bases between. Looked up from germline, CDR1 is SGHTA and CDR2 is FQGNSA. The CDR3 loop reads CASSFLGGGTNEKLFF. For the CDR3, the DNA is TGTGCCAGCAGCTTCCTTGGTGGAGGAACTAATGAAAAACTGTTTTTT.

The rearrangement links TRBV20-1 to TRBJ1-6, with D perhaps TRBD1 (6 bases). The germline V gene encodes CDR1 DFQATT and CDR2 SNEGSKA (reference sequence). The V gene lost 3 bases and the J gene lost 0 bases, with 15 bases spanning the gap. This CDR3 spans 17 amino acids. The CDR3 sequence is CSASSQGIPSYNSPLHF. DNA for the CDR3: TGCAGTGCTAGTAGTCAGGGGATACCCTCCTATAATTCACCCCTCCACTTT.

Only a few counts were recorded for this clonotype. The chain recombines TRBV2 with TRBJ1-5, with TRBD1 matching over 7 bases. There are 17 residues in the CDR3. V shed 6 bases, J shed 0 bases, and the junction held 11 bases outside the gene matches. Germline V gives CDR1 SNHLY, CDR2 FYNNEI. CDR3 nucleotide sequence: TGTGCCAGCAGCGCGGGGACAGCGATCTATAGCAATCAGCCCCAGCATTTT. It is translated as CASSAGTAIYSNQPQHF.

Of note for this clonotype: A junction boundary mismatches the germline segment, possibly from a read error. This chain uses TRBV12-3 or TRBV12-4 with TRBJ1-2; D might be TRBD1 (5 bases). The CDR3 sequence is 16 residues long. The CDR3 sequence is CASSTGRVRGNSGYTF. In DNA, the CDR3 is TGTGCCAGCAGCACGGGACGCGTTAGAGGGAACTCTGGCTACACCTTC.

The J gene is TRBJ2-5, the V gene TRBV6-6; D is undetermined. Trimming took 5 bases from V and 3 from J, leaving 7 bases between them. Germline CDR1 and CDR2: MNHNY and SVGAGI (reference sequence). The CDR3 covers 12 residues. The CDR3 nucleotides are TGTGCCAGCAGTGATACGGAAGAGACCCAGTACTTC. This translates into CASSDTEETQYF.

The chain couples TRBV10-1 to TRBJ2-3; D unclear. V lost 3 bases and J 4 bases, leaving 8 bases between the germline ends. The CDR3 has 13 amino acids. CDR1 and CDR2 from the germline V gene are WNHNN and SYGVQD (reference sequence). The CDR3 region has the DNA TGCGCCAGCAGTGACAAGGATTCAGATACGCAGTATTTT. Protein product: CASSDKDSDTQYF.

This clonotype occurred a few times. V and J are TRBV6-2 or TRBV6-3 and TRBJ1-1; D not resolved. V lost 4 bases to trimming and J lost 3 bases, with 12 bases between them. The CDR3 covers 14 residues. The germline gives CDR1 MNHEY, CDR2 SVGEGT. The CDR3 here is CASSSRDYYTEAFF. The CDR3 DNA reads TGTGCCAGCAGTTCCCGGGATTACTACACTGAAGCTTTCTTT.

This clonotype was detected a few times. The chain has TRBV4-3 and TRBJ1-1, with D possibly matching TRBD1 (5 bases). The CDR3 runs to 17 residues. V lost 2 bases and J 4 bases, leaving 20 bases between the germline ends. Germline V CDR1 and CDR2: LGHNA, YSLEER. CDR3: CASSQSFSGTVGTEAFF. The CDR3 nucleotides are TGCGCCAGCAGCCAATCATTCTCAGGGACGGTGGGCACTGAAGCTTTCTTT.

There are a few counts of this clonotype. CDR3 region: CASSFPWTSGPAQETQYF. The CDR3 DNA reads as TGTGCCAGCAGCTTTCCCTGGACTAGCGGCCCCGCCCAAGAGACCCAGTACTTC. The chain has TRBV7-9 and TRBJ2-5; 10 bases fit TRBD2. V lost 3 bases and J lost 1; bases outside the gene matches: 11. There are 18 residues in the CDR3. Germline CDR1 reads SEHNR; CDR2 reads FQNEAQ (reference sequence).

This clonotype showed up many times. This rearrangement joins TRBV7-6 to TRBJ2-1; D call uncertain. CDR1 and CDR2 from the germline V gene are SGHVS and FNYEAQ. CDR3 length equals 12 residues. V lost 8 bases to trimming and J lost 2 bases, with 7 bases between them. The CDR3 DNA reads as TGTGCCAGCGCGCAGGCCTACAATGAGCAGTTCTTC. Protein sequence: CASAQAYNEQFF.

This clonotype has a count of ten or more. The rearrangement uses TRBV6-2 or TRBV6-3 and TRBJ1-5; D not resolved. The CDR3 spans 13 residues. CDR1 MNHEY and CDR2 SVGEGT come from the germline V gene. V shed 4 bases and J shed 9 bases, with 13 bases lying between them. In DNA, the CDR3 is TGTGCCAGCAGTTCCACCCGGGTGCGGCCCCAGCATTTT. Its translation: CASSSTRVRPQHF.

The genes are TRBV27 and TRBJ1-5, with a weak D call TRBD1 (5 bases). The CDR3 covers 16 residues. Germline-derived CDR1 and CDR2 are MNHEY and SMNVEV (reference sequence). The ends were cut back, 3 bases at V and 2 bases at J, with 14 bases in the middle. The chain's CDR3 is CASSLGWGDGNQPQHF. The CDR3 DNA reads TGTGCCAGCAGTTTGGGTTGGGGGGATGGCAATCAGCCCCAGCATTTT.

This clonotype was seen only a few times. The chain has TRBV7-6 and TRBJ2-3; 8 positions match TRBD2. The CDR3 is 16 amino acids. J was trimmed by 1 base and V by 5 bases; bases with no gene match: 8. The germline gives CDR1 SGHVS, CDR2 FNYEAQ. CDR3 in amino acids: CASSPRGALGTDTQYF. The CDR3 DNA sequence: TGTGCCAGCAGCCCGCGGGGGGCCCTCGGCACAGATACGCAGTATTTT.

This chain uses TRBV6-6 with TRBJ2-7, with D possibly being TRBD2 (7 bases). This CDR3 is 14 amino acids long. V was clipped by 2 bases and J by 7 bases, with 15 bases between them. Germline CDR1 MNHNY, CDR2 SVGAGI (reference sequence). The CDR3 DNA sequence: TGTGCCAGCAGTTACAGGACGAGGGGGGGTGAGCAGTACTTC. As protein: CASSYRTRGGEQYF.

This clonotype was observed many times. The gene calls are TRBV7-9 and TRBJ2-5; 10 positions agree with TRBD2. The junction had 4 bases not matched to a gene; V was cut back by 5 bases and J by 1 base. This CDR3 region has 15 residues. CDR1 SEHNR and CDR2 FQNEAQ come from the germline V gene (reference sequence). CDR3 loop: CASSAQRGGQETQYF. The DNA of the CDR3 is TGTGCCAGCAGCGCCCAGCGGGGGGGCCAAGAGACCCAGTACTTC. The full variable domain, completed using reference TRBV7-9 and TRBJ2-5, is DTGVSQNPRHKITKRGQNVTFRCDPISEHNRLYWYRQTLGQGPEFLTYFQNEAQLEKSRLLSDRFSAERPKGSFSTLEIQRTEQGDSAMYLCASSAQRGGQETQYFGPGTRLLVL.

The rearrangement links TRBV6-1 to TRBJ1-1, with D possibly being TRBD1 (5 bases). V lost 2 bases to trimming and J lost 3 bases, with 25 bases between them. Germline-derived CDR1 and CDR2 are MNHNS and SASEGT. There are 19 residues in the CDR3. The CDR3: CASSERSGYSGGVDTEAFF. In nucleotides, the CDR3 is TGTGCCAGCAGTGAACGGTCGGGTTATTCGGGAGGGGTCGACACTGAAGCTTTCTTT.

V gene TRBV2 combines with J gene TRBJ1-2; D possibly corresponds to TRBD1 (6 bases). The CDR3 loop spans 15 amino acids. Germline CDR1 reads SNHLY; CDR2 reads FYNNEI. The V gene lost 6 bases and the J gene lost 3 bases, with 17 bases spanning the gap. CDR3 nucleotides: TGTGCCAGCAGGGCCGAGTACAGGGACTACTATGGCTACACCTTC. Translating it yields CASRAEYRDYYGYTF. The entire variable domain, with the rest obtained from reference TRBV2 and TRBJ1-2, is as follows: EPEVTQTPSHQVTQMGQEVILRCVPISNHLYFYWYRQILGQKVEFLVSFYNNEISEKSEIFDDQFSVERPDGSNFTLKIRSTKLEDSAMYFCASRAEYRDYYGYTFGSGTRLTVV.